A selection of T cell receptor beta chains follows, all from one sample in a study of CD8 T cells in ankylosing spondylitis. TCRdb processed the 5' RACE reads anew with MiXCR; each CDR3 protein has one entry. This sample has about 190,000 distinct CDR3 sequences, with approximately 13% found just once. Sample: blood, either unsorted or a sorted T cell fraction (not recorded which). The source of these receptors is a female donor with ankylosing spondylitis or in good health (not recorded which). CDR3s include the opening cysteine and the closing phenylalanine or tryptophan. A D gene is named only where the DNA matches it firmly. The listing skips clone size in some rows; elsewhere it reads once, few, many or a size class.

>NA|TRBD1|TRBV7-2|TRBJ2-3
CASRDWDRGTDTQYF
TGTGCCAGCAGGGACTGGGACAGGGGCACAGATACGCAGTATTTT
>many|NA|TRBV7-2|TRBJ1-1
CASSRYGGTEAFF
TGTGCCAGCAGCCGCTATGGGGGAACTGAAGCTTTCTTT
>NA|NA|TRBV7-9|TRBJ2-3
CASSYWTDSSDTQYF
TGTGCCAGCAGCTACTGGACCGACTCCTCTGATACGCAGTATTTT
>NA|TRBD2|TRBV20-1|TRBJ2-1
CSADGGSGTYNEQFF
TGCAGTGCTGATGGCGGGAGCGGCACATACAATGAGCAGTTCTTC
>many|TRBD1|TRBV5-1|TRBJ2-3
CASSTAGQGFGIDTQYF
TGCGCCAGCAGCACTGCGGGACAGGGGTTCGGTATAGATACGCAGTATTTT
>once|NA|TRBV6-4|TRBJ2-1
CASSEVGGTYNEQFF
TGTGCCAGCAGTGAGGTTGGCGGAACCTACAATGAGCAGTTCTTC
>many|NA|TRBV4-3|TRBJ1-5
CASSQDSGGIGQPQHF
TGCGCCAGCAGCCAAGACTCGGGCGGGATCGGGCAGCCCCAGCATTTT
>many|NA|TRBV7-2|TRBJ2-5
CASSLRQGIETQYF
TGTGCCAGCAGCTTAAGGCAGGGTATAGAGACCCAGTACTTC
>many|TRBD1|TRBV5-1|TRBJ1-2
CASSFQGARGYTF
TGCGCCAGCAGCTTCCAGGGGGCGCGGGGCTACACCTTC
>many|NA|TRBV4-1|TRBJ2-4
CASSQTESAKNIQYF
TGCGCCAGCAGCCAAACCGAATCAGCCAAAAACATTCAGTACTTC
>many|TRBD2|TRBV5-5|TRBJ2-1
CASSGLAGDLGEQFF
TGTGCCAGCAGCGGCTTAGCGGGAGACTTGGGTGAGCAGTTCTTC
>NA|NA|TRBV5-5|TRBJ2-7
CASSWTPASPYEQYF
TGTGCCAGCAGCTGGACCCCGGCCAGCCCCTACGAGCAGTACTTC
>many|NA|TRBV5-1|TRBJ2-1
CASSLEWSSSYNEQFF
TGCGCCAGCAGCTTGGAGTGGTCTAGCTCCTACAATGAGCAGTTCTTC
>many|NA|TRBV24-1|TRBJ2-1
CATSASGSYNEQFF
TGTGCCACCAGCGCGTCTGGTTCCTACAATGAGCAGTTCTTC
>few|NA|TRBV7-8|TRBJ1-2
CASSLKDGFDYGYTF
TGTGCCAGCAGCCTAAAAGATGGATTCGACTATGGCTACACCTTC
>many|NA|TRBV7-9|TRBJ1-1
CASSRENEAFF
TGTGCCAGCAGCCGGGAGAATGAAGCTTTCTTT
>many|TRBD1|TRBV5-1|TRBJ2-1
CASSLDRGLNEQFF
TGCGCCAGCAGCTTGGACAGGGGGTTGAATGAGCAGTTCTTC
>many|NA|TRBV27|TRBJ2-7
CASSLSLHNYREQYF
TGTGCCAGCAGTCTAAGCCTACACAATTATCGCGAGCAGTACTTC
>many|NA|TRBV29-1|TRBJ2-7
CSVKSGVYEQYF
TGCAGCGTCAAGTCAGGAGTCTACGAGCAGTACTTC
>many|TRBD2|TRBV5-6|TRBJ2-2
CASSLIAGGSTGELFF
TGTGCCAGCAGCTTAATAGCGGGAGGATCTACCGGGGAGCTGTTTTTT
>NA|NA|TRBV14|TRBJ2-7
CASSQDVRQYF
TGTGCCAGCAGCCAGGACGTACGGCAGTACTTC
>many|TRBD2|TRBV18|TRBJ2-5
CASSPLFGGTSEQETQYF
TGTGCCAGCTCACCACTCTTCGGGGGGACTAGCGAACAAGAGACCCAGTACTTC
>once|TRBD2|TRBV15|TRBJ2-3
CATSRTGLARTETQYF
TGTGCCACCAGCAGAACCGGACTAGCCCGCACAGAAACGCAGTATTTT
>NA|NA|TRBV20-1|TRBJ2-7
CSAPTDGGGYEQYF
TGCAGTGCCCCAACGGACGGGGGTGGATACGAGCAGTACTTC
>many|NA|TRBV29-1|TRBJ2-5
CSVRSRDGKTQYF
TGCAGCGTTCGGTCTAGGGATGGGAAGACCCAGTACTTC
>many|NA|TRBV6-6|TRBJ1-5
CASIAGSNQPQHF
TGTGCCAGCATCGCTGGGAGCAATCAGCCCCAGCATTTT
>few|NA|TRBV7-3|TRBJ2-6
CASSLWQGISSGANVLTF
TGTGCCAGCAGCTTATGGCAGGGGATCTCATCTGGGGCCAACGTCCTGACTTTC
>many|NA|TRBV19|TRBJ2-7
CASSTEITYEQYF
TGTGCCAGTAGTACGGAGATCACCTACGAGCAGTACTTC
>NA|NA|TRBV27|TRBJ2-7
CASSLSGLVGFHEQYF
TGTGCCAGCAGTTTAAGCGGGTTGGTAGGTTTCCACGAGCAGTACTTC
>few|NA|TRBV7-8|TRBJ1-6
CASSLFREVSPLHF
TGTGCCAGCAGCTTATTTAGGGAAGTCTCACCCCTCCACTTT
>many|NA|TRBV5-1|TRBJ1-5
CASSPGQTGQPQHF
TGCGCCAGCAGCCCTGGACAGACGGGCCAGCCCCAGCATTTT
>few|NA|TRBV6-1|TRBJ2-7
CASSAPTYEQYF
TGTGCCAGCAGTGCGCCTACGTACGAGCAGTACTTC
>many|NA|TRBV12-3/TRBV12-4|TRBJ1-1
CASSFTPNAEAFF
TGTGCCAGCAGTTTTACACCGAACGCTGAAGCTTTCTTT
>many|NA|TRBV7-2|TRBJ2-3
CASSLLGGYQDTQYF
TGTGCCAGCAGCCTCCTTGGGGGGTACCAGGATACGCAGTATTTT
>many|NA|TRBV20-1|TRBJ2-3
CSAREPPGADTQYF
TGCAGTGCTAGAGAACCTCCAGGGGCAGATACGCAGTATTTT
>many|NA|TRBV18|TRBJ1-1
CASSQSLEAFF
TGTGCCAGCTCACAATCCCTCGAAGCTTTCTTT
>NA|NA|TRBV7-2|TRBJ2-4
CASSSDSQWPKNIQYF
TGTGCCAGCAGCTCTGACAGCCAGTGGCCCAAAAACATTCAGTACTTC
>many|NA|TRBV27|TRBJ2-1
CASRLGGEPYNEQFF
TGTGCCAGCAGACTCGGCGGGGAGCCCTACAATGAGCAGTTCTTC
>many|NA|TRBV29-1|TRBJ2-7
CSVSGQYEQYF
TGCAGCGTTTCCGGACAATACGAGCAGTACTTC
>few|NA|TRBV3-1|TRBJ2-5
CASSPNFGGETQYF
TGTGCCAGCAGCCCCAACTTTGGGGGAGAGACCCAGTACTTC
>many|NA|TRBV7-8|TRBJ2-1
CASRDLAPRYNEQFF
TGTGCCAGCAGGGATCTAGCGCCACGCTACAATGAGCAGTTCTTC
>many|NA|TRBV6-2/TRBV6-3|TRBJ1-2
CASRYQTRGYTF
TGTGCCAGCAGATACCAAACCCGGGGCTACACCTTC
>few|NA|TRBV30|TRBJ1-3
CAWSVWEPGNTIYF
TGTGCCTGGAGTGTGTGGGAACCCGGAAACACCATATATTTT
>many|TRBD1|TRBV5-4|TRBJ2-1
CASSLGQGSYNEQFF
TGTGCCAGCAGCTTGGGACAGGGCTCCTACAATGAGCAGTTCTTC
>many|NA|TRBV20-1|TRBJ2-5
CSAPDRTETQYF
TGCAGTGCTCCGGATCGAACGGAGACCCAGTACTTC
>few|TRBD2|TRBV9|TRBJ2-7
CASSVRQGLGEQYF
TGTGCCAGCAGCGTACGTCAGGGACTAGGCGAGCAGTACTTC
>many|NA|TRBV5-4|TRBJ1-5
CASSFGGYSNQPQHF
TGTGCCAGCAGCTTTGGGGGTTATAGCAATCAGCCCCAGCATTTT
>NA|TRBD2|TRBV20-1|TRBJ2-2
CRRLAVHRGAVF
TGCCGAAGGCTAGCGGTACACCGGGGAGCTGTTTTT
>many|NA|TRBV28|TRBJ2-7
CASSLGGRTYEQYF
TGTGCCAGCAGTTTGGGCGGCCGGACCTACGAGCAGTACTTC
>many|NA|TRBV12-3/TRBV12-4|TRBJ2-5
CATGVETQYF
TGTGCCACCGGGGTGGAGACCCAGTACTTC
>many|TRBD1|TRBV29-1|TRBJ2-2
CSVQRPGQGPTGELFF
TGCAGCGTCCAACGACCGGGACAGGGACCCACCGGGGAGCTGTTTTTT
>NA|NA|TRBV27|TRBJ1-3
CASSHIMGNTIYF
TGTGCCAGCAGTCACATTATGGGAAACACCATATATTTT
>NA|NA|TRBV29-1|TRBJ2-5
CCLRTGTWRETQYF
TGCTGCCTTAGAACCGGGACTTGGAGGGAGACCCAGTACTTC
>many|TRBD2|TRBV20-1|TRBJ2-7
CSARAPTSGRYEQYF
TGCAGTGCTAGAGCGCCAACTAGCGGGAGGTACGAGCAGTACTTC
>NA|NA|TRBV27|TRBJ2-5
CASSLGVTETQYF
TGTGCCAGCAGTTTGGGAGTTACAGAGACCCAGTACTTC
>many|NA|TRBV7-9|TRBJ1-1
CASSVIRLGWTEAFF
TGTGCCAGCAGCGTAATCCGCCTGGGGTGGACTGAAGCTTTCTTT
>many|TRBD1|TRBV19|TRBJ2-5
CASHPGQGKETQYF
TGTGCCAGCCACCCTGGACAGGGAAAAGAGACCCAGTACTTC
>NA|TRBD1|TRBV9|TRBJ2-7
CASSVGQGASYEQYF
TGTGCCAGCAGCGTAGGACAGGGGGCCTCCTACGAGCAGTACTTC
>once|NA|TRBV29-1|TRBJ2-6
CSVELSSGANVLTF
TGCAGCGTTGAACTGAGCTCTGGGGCCAACGTCCTGACTTTC
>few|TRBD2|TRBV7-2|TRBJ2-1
CASAIWTSGSNEQFF
TGTGCCAGCGCTATTTGGACTAGCGGGAGTAATGAGCAGTTCTTC